This entry lists 15 T cell receptor beta chains sequenced from one sample in a study of cytomegalovirus exposure and HLA in healthy donors. The PCR had 60 Vbeta and 13 Jbeta primers. Method: immunoSEQ multiplex PCR; TCRdb's copy keeps in-frame clones and lacks some. Of about 140,000 clones in the sample, around three quarters were seen once. The specimen was PBMCs. The receptors shown here come from a young woman in good health and CMV-seropositive.

The chain's CDR3 is CASSLGGGGEQYF. CDR3 in DNA: TGTGCCAGCAGTTTGGGGGGGGGCGGCGAGCAGTACTTC. The rearrangement joins TRBV25-1 to TRBJ2-7; TRBD2 might be the D (7 bases). The germline V and J ends were trimmed by 5 bases and 6 bases, with 14 bases remaining between them. Germline CDR1 MGHDK, CDR2 SYGVNS. This CDR3 spans 13 amino acids.

This sequence joins TRBV5-4 and TRBJ2-3; TRBD1 matches 12 bases. After removal of 3 bases from V and 5 bases from J, the junction contained 4 bases not matched to a gene. The CDR3 length is 15 residues. From germline, CDR1 is SGHNT and CDR2 YYREEE (reference sequence). The CDR3 coding sequence is TGTGCCAGCAGCTCAGGGACAGGGGGCGTAGATACGCAGTATTTT. Amino acids: CASSSGTGGVDTQYF. The entire variable domain, with the rest obtained from reference TRBV5-4 and TRBJ2-3, is as follows: ETGVTQSPTHLIKTRGQQVTLRCSSQSGHNTVSWYQQALGQGPQFIFQYYREEENGRGNFPPRFSGLQFPNYSSELNVNALELDDSALYLCASSSGTGGVDTQYFGPGTRLTVL.

The V gene is TRBV9, the J gene TRBJ1-1, with 7 bases identical to TRBD1. V was clipped by 3 bases and J by 1 base; unmatched bases: 21. The CDR3 runs 20 residues. Germline V lookup: CDR1 SGDLS, CDR2 YYNGEE. The CDR3 protein is CASSARPFGTESKRNTEAFF. As DNA, the CDR3 is TGTGCCAGCAGCGCCCGACCATTCGGGACAGAAAGTAAAAGGAACACTGAAGCTTTCTTT.

The V call is TRBV20-1, the J call TRBJ1-1; D is unresolved. The CDR3 is made up of 10 amino acids. Germline-derived CDR1 and CDR2 are DFQATT and SNEGSKA (reference sequence). Deletions cut 4 bases from V and 6 bases from J, with 6 bases between. The CDR3 nucleotides read TGCAGTGCTACGGTAGCTGAAGCTTTCTTT. It is translated as CSATVAEAFF.

This chain uses TRBV6-4 with TRBJ1-1; tentative D call: TRBD1 (5 bases). CDR1 is MRHNA and CDR2 is SNTAGT in the germline V gene. V was pared by 8 bases and J by 1 base, with 11 bases between. The CDR3 length is 13 residues. The CDR3 is CASRRGTNTEAFF. CDR3 coding DNA: TGTGCCAGCCGGAGGGGTACGAACACTGAAGCTTTCTTT.

CDR3 DNA sequence: TGTGCCAGCAGCGTAGAGACCCGCGGGGTAGCGGGGGTGAACAATGAGCAGTTCTTC. This sequence encodes CASSVETRGVAGVNNEQFF. This chain connects TRBV9 to TRBJ2-1, with 9 positions matching TRBD2. This CDR3 is built from 19 residues. The germline gives CDR1 SGDLS, CDR2 YYNGEE. Losses at the gene ends were 0 bases for V and 5 bases for J; bases not matched to a gene: 15.

The rearrangement links TRBV6-1 to TRBJ2-1; TRBD1 matches 9 bases. Germline V gives CDR1 MNHNS, CDR2 SASEGT. The CDR3 is 17 residues long. J lost 9 bases, V lost 1 base, and 13 bases had no gene match. The CDR3 DNA reads as TGTGCCAGCAGTGAAGTACTACCGGGACAGGGAGGTACTGAGCAGTTCTTC. As protein: CASSEVLPGQGGTEQFF.

The chain joins TRBV4-3 to TRBJ1-2, with 7 bases matching TRBD1. CDR3 size: 17 residues. The V and J ends lost 0 bases and 3 bases, in that order; junction bases with no gene match: 10. Germline V gene data show CDR1 as LGHNA and CDR2 as YSLEER. The CDR3 loop reads CASSQDRGTEKHYGYTF. Here the CDR3 DNA reads TGCGCCAGCAGCCAAGACCGCGGGACAGAAAAACACTATGGCTACACCTTC.

This sequence joins TRBV27 and TRBJ2-3; D might be TRBD2 (7 bases). The V end was cut by 3 bases, the J end by 3 bases, with 13 bases between. Germline V gene lookup returns CDR1 MNHEY and CDR2 SMNVEV (reference sequence). The CDR3 spans 15 residues. The CDR3 is CASSFGGGWTDTQYF. DNA of the CDR3: TGTGCCAGCAGTTTTGGCGGGGGCTGGACAGATACGCAGTATTTT.

The J gene is TRBJ1-2, the V gene TRBV30; 9 nucleotides align to TRBD1. Germline loops: CDR1 GTSNPN, CDR2 SVGIG (reference sequence). V dropped 7 bases and J dropped 3; count of bases not matched to a gene: 9. This CDR3 is 14 amino acids long. Here the CDR3 DNA reads TGTGCCTTCAACCGGGACAGGGTTGACTATGGCTACACCTTC. Protein product: CAFNRDRVDYGYTF.

J is TRBJ2-1 and V is TRBV15; TRBD1 agrees at 8 bases. The CDR3 runs 20 residues. Germline assignment: CDR1 LNHNV and CDR2 YYDKDF (reference sequence). Trimming at V came to 1 base and at J to 7 bases, leaving 21 bases not matched to a gene. The CDR3 reads CATSRGPKFQTGAIGNEQFF. CDR3 DNA: TGTGCCACCAGCAGAGGACCCAAATTCCAGACAGGGGCCATTGGTAATGAGCAGTTCTTC.

The chain joins TRBV19 to TRBJ2-3; 10 nucleotides agree with TRBD1. The CDR3 has 16 amino acids. Germline V gives CDR1 LNHDA, CDR2 SQIVND (reference sequence). With V trimmed by 5 bases and J by 2 bases, 7 bases remained unmatched. The CDR3 region has the DNA TGTGCCAGTAGTGCGCCGGGACAGGGGATCACAGATACGCAGTATTTT. Amino acid sequence: CASSAPGQGITDTQYF.

The V gene is TRBV6-1, the J gene TRBJ2-7; D is perhaps TRBD1 (5 bases). In germline, CDR1 is MNHNS, CDR2 SASEGT. This CDR3 is built from 14 residues. Trimming removed 5 bases from V and 5 bases from J, with 16 bases in between. The CDR3 sequence: CASSLGQADHEQYF. CDR3 sequence (DNA): TGTGCCAGCAGTCTGGGGCAGGCGGACCACGAGCAGTACTTC.

This clone occurred once. This chain connects TRBV6-1 to TRBJ2-7, with 8 bases aligning to TRBD1. The CDR3 has 19 residues. Looked up from germline, CDR1 is MNHNS and CDR2 is SASEGT. V was clipped by 1 base and J by 1 base; unmatched bases: 15. The CDR3 sequence is CASSEGGRGLVYRSYEQYF. The CDR3 coding sequence is TGTGCCAGCAGTGAAGGGGGCAGGGGGCTGGTTTATAGGTCCTACGAGCAGTACTTC.

This chain connects TRBV11-2 to TRBJ1-5, with D maybe TRBD1 (5 bases). This CDR3 has 13 residues. CDR1 and CDR2 (germline): SGHAT, FQNNGV. Trimming stripped 5 bases from V and 4 bases from J, with 9 bases between. The CDR3 DNA reads TGTGCCAGCAGCCACCGGACAAATCAGCCCCAGCATTTT. Translation gives CASSHRTNQPQHF.